This T cell receptor beta chain was captured in a study of Ad26.COV2.S vaccination and SARS-CoV-2 variants. Sequencing used immunoSEQ multiplex PCR; TCRdb keeps in-frame clones, though not all of them. The sample lists fewer than 600,000 clones, roughly 87% seen once, with approximately 1.7% in the top ten. Germline CDR1 and CDR2: MNHNS and SASEGT. V was shortened by 0 bases and J by 4 bases, with 15 bases between the two germline ends. The CDR3 consists of 17 residues. As to treatment: about 20 received Ad26.COV2.S at low or high dose, single or two shots; five or six received placebo; per-sample allocation not given. Material that was analyzed had been drawn on day 63 after the first vaccine or placebo injection.

The sequenced sample was peripheral blood, obtained in a trial of Ad26.COV2.S vaccine versus placebo. The sequence was obtained from a person aged 18-65 years who received the Ad26.COV2.S COVID-19 vaccine or a placebo. The J gene is TRBJ2-2, the V gene TRBV6-1; D might be TRBD2 (7 bases). CDR3 protein: CASSEAGGGPGTGELFF. The CDR3 DNA sequence: TGTGCCAGCAGTGAAGCGGGCGGGGGCCCGGGCACCGGGGAGCTGTTTTTT.